This TCR beta chain was documented in a study of T cells expressing NK-cell markers. Study as a whole: In sorted CD3+CD56+NKG2C+, CD3+CD56+NKG2C- and CD3+CD56-NKG2C+ T cells, TCR beta repertoires were obtained. The study sequenced eight donors, seven HCMV-seropositive and one seronegative. Notes on the study in general: Dominant NKG2C+ clonotype frequencies of about 1.0-8% of CD8+ T cells were measured in a handful of donors.

In regard to this clonotype: The target antigen is unknown.

Germline-derived CDR1 and CDR2 are MDHEN and SYDVKM. The CDR3 runs 13 residues. In generating TCR beta cDNA, 5'RACE template switching with UMIs was used. TCRdb reprocessed the 5' RACE reads; each CDR3 protein has one entry and no DNA is given. This repertoire includes roughly 450,000 distinct CDR3 sequences. The sample was blood T cells: a sorted CD56 or NKG2C T cell subset, CD4+ or CD8+ T cells, or bulk PBMC T cells (not recorded which). The source of this sequence is a woman in her forties or fifties in good health. The rearrangement uses TRBV28 and TRBJ2-5. CDR3 region: CASSFNNQETQYF.